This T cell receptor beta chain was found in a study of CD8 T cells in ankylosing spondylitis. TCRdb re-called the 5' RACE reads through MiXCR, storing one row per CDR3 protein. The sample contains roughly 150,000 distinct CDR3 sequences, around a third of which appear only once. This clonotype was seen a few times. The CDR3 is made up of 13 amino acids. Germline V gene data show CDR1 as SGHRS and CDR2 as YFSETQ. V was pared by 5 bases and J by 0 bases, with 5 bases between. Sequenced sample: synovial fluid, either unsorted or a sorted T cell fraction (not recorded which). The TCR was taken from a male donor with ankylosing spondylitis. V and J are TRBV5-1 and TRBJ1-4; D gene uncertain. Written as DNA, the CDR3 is TGCGCCAGCAGGGACCCAACTAATGAAAAACTGTTTTTT. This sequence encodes CASRDPTNEKLFF.